The 4 T cell receptor beta chains presented below share a single source sample, sequenced in a study of blood T cell repertoires in COVID-19. Repertoires were generated with immunoSEQ multiplex PCR, while TCRdb's copy carries only in-frame clones and drops some. The sample comprises about 48,000 clones, approximately 83% of which are singletons, and roughly 14% rests with the top ten. The specimen was peripheral blood. Receptor source: a human donor in a cohort sampled during active COVID-19. The donor label of this sample is uncertain.

This clone was recorded a few times. V gene TRBV28 combines with J gene TRBJ2-1; D is perhaps TRBD1 (5 bases). The V and J ends lost 4 bases and 3 bases respectively, with 10 bases between them. Germline V gene lookup returns CDR1 MDHEN and CDR2 SYDVKM. The CDR3 spans 14 residues. The CDR3 DNA sequence: TGTGCCAGCAGTTCATACGACAGCTACAATGAGCAGTTCTTC. It is translated as CASSSYDSYNEQFF.

This rearrangement joins TRBV7-2 to TRBJ2-3; 13 bases match TRBD2. CDR3 size: 16 residues. The V gene's germline CDR1 is SGHTA and CDR2 FQGNSA. V lost 5 bases to trimming and J lost 5 bases; unmatched junction nucleotides: 7. The CDR3 loop is CASSLTSGGAGDTQYF. CDR3 DNA: TGTGCCAGCAGCCTCACTAGCGGGGGGGCCGGAGATACGCAGTATTTT.

The V and J genes are TRBV5-1 and TRBJ2-7, with TRBD2 identical over 9 bases. Germline V gene sequence: CDR1 SGHRS, CDR2 YFSETQ. V trimming: 3 bases; J trimming: 3 bases; junction bases outside the gene matches: 4. CDR3 length: 14 amino acids. The CDR3 here is CASSSTSGVYEQYF. Written as DNA, the CDR3 is TGCGCCAGCAGCTCGACTAGCGGAGTCTACGAGCAGTACTTC.

This clone was counted between two and nine times. V is TRBV12-2 and J is TRBJ1-2; the table's TRBD1 call for D was not verified on the DNA. TRBV12-2 is a documented pseudogene. This CDR3 spans 15 amino acids. The CDR3 DNA reads as TGTGCAAGTCGCTCCCGGGACACGGTGCTTCGTGGCTACACCTTC. Translation: CASRSRDTVLRGYTF.